Reported below is one T cell receptor beta chain. The antigen is unknown. In germline, CDR1 is PRHDT, CDR2 FYEKMQ (reference sequence). The germline V and J ends were trimmed by 0 bases and 0 bases, with 12 bases remaining between them. This CDR3 region has 17 residues. This sample stems from a study of T cell responses to AZD1222 COVID-19 vaccine. The method was immunoSEQ multiplex PCR; TCRdb's version includes in-frame clones alone and lacks a portion of them. The table shows under 80,000 clones, with around four fifths occurring only once. Study-wide results and caveats: Variant regions that are unmutated are reportedly the target of nearly half of spike-specific TCRs. Receipt of two AZD1222 doses was followed by a rise in Spike-specific TCR breadth and depth.

The clonotype was recovered from an adult in good health. Specimen: peripheral blood, collected on day 0 of AZD1222 vaccination. The V and J genes are TRBV13 and TRBJ1-3; D remains ambiguous. The CDR3 is CASSLGLAASSGNTIYF. Written as DNA, the CDR3 is TGTGCCAGCAGCTTAGGGCTCGCGGCTAGCTCTGGAAACACCATATATTTT.